One sample yielded the 12 T cell receptor beta chains listed below, sequenced in a study of technical replicates of blood from a few donors (dated by TCRdb to about 2017). The library was built by means of the immunoSEQ multiplex PCR assay. TCRdb provides this immuneACCESS table in a form limited to in-frame rearrangements. Some clones are lacking; in checked studies, under half of them reflect an unresolved V gene, and why the rest are absent is not known. For this sample the table gives about 69,000 clones, of which 80% to 90% were detected only once. The ten largest clonotypes hold around 4.6% of the sample. The sample consisted of PBMCs. These receptors were collected from a human donor in good health. Some clones in this sample may be carry-over from other donors' samples.

V gene TRBV27 combines with J gene TRBJ2-2, with D possibly matching TRBD2 (6 bases). The CDR3 sequence is 15 residues long. Germline V gene sequence: CDR1 MNHEY, CDR2 SMNVEV (reference sequence). Trimming took off 6 bases at V and 4 bases at J, with 15 bases between the two ends. CDR3 sequence (DNA): TGTGCCAGCAGGCGGGAACCTAGGGGCACCGGGGAGCTGTTTTTT. This translates into CASRREPRGTGELFF.

The chain joins TRBV5-6 to TRBJ2-3; the D is unclear. The CDR3 covers 12 residues. Trimming cost V 2 bases and J 11 bases, with 12 bases left between them. Germline loops: CDR1 SGHDT, CDR2 YYEEEE. This CDR3 reads CASSFPIPQQYF. The CDR3 DNA reads TGTGCCAGCAGCTTTCCGATCCCACAGCAGTATTTT.

The V gene is TRBV19, the J gene TRBJ1-5; 9 nucleotides line up with TRBD1. The junction had 3 bases not matched to a gene; V was cut back by 5 bases and J by 1 base. The CDR3 totals 15 residues. Per the germline V gene, CDR1 is LNHDA and CDR2 is SQIVND (reference sequence). The CDR3 DNA reads as TGTGCCAGTAGTTCGGACAGGGGAAGCAATCAGCCCCAGCATTTT. Amino acid sequence: CASSSDRGSNQPQHF. Complete variable domain (other parts from reference TRBV19 and TRBJ1-5): DGGITQSPKYLFRKEGQNVTLSCEQNLNHDAMYWYRQDPGQGLRLIYYSQIVNDFQKGDIAEGYSVSREKKESFPLTVTSAQKNPTAFYLCASSSDRGSNQPQHFGDGTRLSIL.

A remark on this clone: Germline and junction disagree at one end, which may indicate a read error. The chain joins TRBV18 to TRBJ2-7; D remains unclear. This CDR3 has 11 amino acids. Germline V gene sequence: CDR1 KGHSH, CDR2 LQKENI. CDR3 loop: CASSPSSEQYF. The CDR3 nucleotides are TGTGCCAGCTCACCATCCTCCGAGCAGTACTTC.

V gene TRBV4-2 combines with J gene TRBJ2-7, with TRBD1 identical over 8 bases. CDR3 length equals 15 residues. Germline-derived CDR1 and CDR2 are LGHNA and YNFKEQ. J was trimmed by 1 base and V by 1 base; bases with no gene match: 3. The CDR3 is CASSQGDRKSYEQYF. The CDR3 DNA reads as TGTGCCAGCAGCCAAGGGGACAGGAAGTCCTACGAGCAGTACTTC.

The rearrangement joins TRBV19 to TRBJ2-7; D is unclear. The V and J ends lost 6 bases and 1 base respectively, with 10 bases between them. Germline V lookup: CDR1 LNHDA, CDR2 SQIVND (reference sequence). The CDR3 is 13 amino acids. The CDR3 protein is CASSLRLSYEQYF. The CDR3 region has the DNA TGTGCCAGTAGCCTCCGGTTGTCCTACGAGCAGTACTTC.

The V and J genes are TRBV11-3 and TRBJ2-5; tentative D call: TRBD2 (5 bases). From germline, CDR1 is SGHNT and CDR2 YENEEA. The V and J ends lost 1 base and 4 bases respectively, with 7 bases between them. This CDR3 has 13 residues. The CDR3 DNA sequence: TGTGCCAGCAGCTTAGCGGGGTCAGAGACCCAGTACTTC. This encodes CASSLAGSETQYF.

This clone turned up a few times. V is TRBV30 and J is TRBJ2-2; 11 positions match TRBD1. Germline CDR1 reads GTSNPN; CDR2 reads SVGIG (reference sequence). V gave up 4 bases and J gave up 5 bases; unmatched junction bases: 6. The CDR3 consists of 15 residues. The CDR3 protein is CAWITGTGGTGELFF. The CDR3 DNA follows: TGTGCCTGGATTACCGGGACAGGGGGGACCGGGGAGCTGTTTTTT. The variable domain in full, with the rest retrieved from reference TRBV30 and TRBJ2-2, is SQTIHQWPATLVQPVGSPLSLECTVEGTSNPNLYWYRQAAGRGLQLLFYSVGIGQISSEVPQNLSASRPQDRQFILSSKKLLLSDSGFYLCAWITGTGGTGELFFGEGSRLTVL.

This chain connects TRBV6-1 to TRBJ1-4, with 7 bases that match TRBD1. V was clipped by 6 bases and J by 8 bases; unmatched bases: 12. The CDR3 runs to 15 residues. Germline V lookup: CDR1 MNHNS, CDR2 SASEGT. CDR3 protein: CASSNQQGFGEKLFF. CDR3 bases: TGTGCCAGCAGCAACCAACAGGGGTTCGGGGAAAAACTGTTTTTT.

V and J are TRBV30 and TRBJ1-2; D uncertain. The germline V gene encodes CDR1 GTSNPN and CDR2 SVGIG (reference sequence). The CDR3 length is 11 residues. Trimming took 1 base from V and 9 from J, leaving 9 bases between them. The CDR3 nucleotides are TGTGCCTGGAGTGGCATAGAGAGCTACACCTTC. This sequence encodes CAWSGIESYTF.

V is TRBV7-9 and J is TRBJ2-1; D is possibly TRBD2 (6 bases). The germline gives CDR1 SEHNR, CDR2 FQNEAQ (reference sequence). The CDR3 has 15 residues. With 1 base removed from V and 2 bases from J, the gap between germline ends came to 9 bases. Written as DNA, the CDR3 is TGTGCCAGCAGCTTAGGGAGGGGCCCCTACAATGAGCAGTTCTTC. Translation gives CASSLGRGPYNEQFF. Complete variable domain (other parts from reference TRBV7-9 and TRBJ2-1): DTGVSQNPRHKITKRGQNVTFRCDPISEHNRLYWYRQTLGQGPEFLTYFQNEAQLEKSRLLSDRFSAERPKGSFSTLEIQRTEQGDSAMYLCASSLGRGPYNEQFFGPGTRLTVL.

The J gene is TRBJ2-5, the V gene TRBV5-1; 11 bases fit TRBD2. The CDR3 runs to 15 residues. The junction had 5 bases not matched to a gene; V was cut back by 3 bases and J by 4 bases. Germline V gene data show CDR1 as SGHRS and CDR2 as YFSETQ. The CDR3 is CASSSKLAGVETQYF. The CDR3 DNA sequence: TGCGCCAGCAGCTCTAAACTAGCGGGGGTAGAGACCCAGTACTTC.